What follows describes a single T cell receptor (beta chain). Its specificity is not known. Sequencing was performed with immunoSEQ multiplex PCR; in TCRdb, only in-frame clones are kept and a portion is missing. The profile shows some 2,000 clones, 20% to 25% of them singletons. This sample was included in a study of T cells in localized non-small cell lung cancer. Study-level results: Among the top 100 tumor clones, a median roughly 57 appeared in adjacent lung.

This specimen consisted of normal lung tissue next to the tumor, obtained before any cancer treatment. This clonotype originated in a female donor older than 55 with stage III squamous cell lung carcinoma.

The CDR3 sequence is CASSYSSTDLSSYNEQFF. The CDR3 nucleotides read TGTGCCAGCAGTTACTCATCGACAGATCTTAGCTCCTACAATGAGCAGTTCTTC. This chain uses TRBV6-8 with TRBJ2-1, with a tentative D call TRBD1 (5 bases). The CDR3 sequence is 18 residues long. Looked up from germline, CDR1 is MNHGY and CDR2 is SAAAGT. The germline V and J ends were trimmed by 0 bases and 0 bases, with 15 bases remaining between them.